Reported below is one T cell receptor (beta chain). The CDR3 runs to 19 residues. Per germline, CDR1 GTSNPN and CDR2 SVGIG (reference sequence). The junction had 14 bases not matched to a gene; V was cut back by 0 bases and J by 1 base. The data were produced by immunoSEQ multiplex PCR, yet TCRdb's version contains in-frame clones alone and is incomplete. The data show hundreds of thousands of clones, roughly nine tenths seen once. The sample comes from a study of blood T cell repertoires in COVID-19. This TCR was recovered from a woman in her forties or fifties in a cohort exposed to, infected with or recovered from COVID-19 (not recorded which). Sequencing input: PBMCs or T cells enriched from blood (not recorded which). The V gene is TRBV30, the J gene TRBJ1-5; TRBD1 agrees at 8 bases. The CDR3 nucleotides read TGTGCCTGGAGTGTAAACAGGGGGTCAGCGGGTATAAGCAATCAGCCCCAGCATTTT. The encoded protein is CAWSVNRGSAGISNQPQHF.